Described below is a single T cell receptor (beta chain) sequence and its context. These data belong to a study of T cell responses to AZD1222 COVID-19 vaccine. Germline CDR1 MDHEN, CDR2 SYDVKM. CDR3 size: 14 residues. Trimming removed 2 bases at V and 8 bases at J, with 15 bases between. Here immunoSEQ multiplex PCR was the method, and the copy in TCRdb shows in-frame clones only, minus some. The table shows about 130,000 clones, with about nine tenths occurring only once. The sample consisted of peripheral blood, taken on day 0 of AZD1222 vaccination. The clonotype was recovered from an adult in good health. The V gene is TRBV28, the J gene TRBJ1-1; the D gene is possibly TRBD1 (5 bases). CDR3 residues: CASSLARQPGEAFF. The DNA of the CDR3 is TGTGCCAGCAGTTTAGCCAGACAGCCTGGCGAAGCTTTCTTT.